Listed below are T cell receptor beta chains from one sample, sequenced in a study of blood T cell repertoires in COVID-19. The data were produced by immunoSEQ multiplex PCR, yet TCRdb's version contains in-frame clones alone and is incomplete. Among 400,000 to 550,000 clones listed, 70% to 90% were seen once. Material: PBMCs or T cells enriched from blood (not recorded which). The receptors come from a woman younger than 35 with acute COVID-19. Both conserved end residues are part of each CDR3. The D gene is left open where the match is weak.

J	D	V	DNA	CDR3
TRBJ1-4	TRBD1	TRBV6-2/TRBV6-3	TGTGCCAGCAGTTACTCGACTACCGGGACAGGAATTAATGAAAAACTGTTTTTT	CASSYSTTGTGINEKLFF
TRBJ2-2	.	TRBV7-3	TGTGCCAGCAGCTTAACACATTCGAACACCGGGGAGCTGTTTTTT	CASSLTHSNTGELFF
TRBJ1-1	.	TRBV7-2	TGTGCCAGCAGCCCCTGGGGGCGGATCACTGAAGCTTTCTTT	CASSPWGRITEAFF
TRBJ1-1	.	TRBV7-9	TGTGCCAGCAGCTGGCTGGCGGGGAGTACGTCTTTCTTT	CASSWLAGSTSFF
TRBJ2-7	.	TRBV7-2	TGTGCCAGCAGCCCAATTAGCTCCTACGAGCAGTACTTC	CASSPISSYEQYF
TRBJ2-7	TRBD1	TRBV6-5	TGTGCCAGCAGTTACCGGACAGGCCCAGGCGAGCAGTACTTC	CASSYRTGPGEQYF
TRBJ2-2	TRBD1	TRBV6-2/TRBV6-3	TGTGCCAGCAGCCGGGACAGGGGAACCGGGGAGCTGTTTTTT	CASSRDRGTGELFF
TRBJ1-1	.	TRBV10-1	TGCGCCAGCAGACCCACAGGGAACACTGAAGCTTTCTTT	CASRPTGNTEAFF
TRBJ1-2	.	TRBV6-5	TGTGCCAGCAGTTCCCAAGGGGGGGCTGGCTACACCTTC	CASSSQGGAGYTF
TRBJ2-2	.	TRBV24-1	TGTGCCACCAGTGATCCGACAGGGAACACCGGGGAGCTGTTTTTT	CATSDPTGNTGELFF
TRBJ2-1	TRBD2	TRBV4-1	TGCGCCAGCAGCCAAGAAGGCCGGACTAGTAGAGCAATCCATGAGCAGTTCTTC	CASSQEGRTSRAIHEQFF
TRBJ1-2	.	TRBV18	TGTGCCAGCTCACTCCAGGACTATGGCTACACCTTC	CASSLQDYGYTF
TRBJ1-2	.	TRBV9	TGTGCCAGCAGCGTAGGGACTTCCTATGGCTACACCTTC	CASSVGTSYGYTF
TRBJ2-1	TRBD2	TRBV5-1	TGCGCCAGCAAAGGACTAGCGGGAGGAAATGAGCAGTTCTTC	CASKGLAGGNEQFF